Listed below are T cell receptor beta chains from one sample, sequenced in a study of neurological immune-mediated disorders. Each CDR3 protein is one row after TCRdb ran MiXCR on the 5' RACE reads. The sample has around 13,000 distinct CDR3 sequences, less than 7.5% seen once. The source material was CD8+ T cells from blood. These receptors all come from a middle-aged woman in good health. The CDR3 runs from the conserved cysteine through the conserved F or W. D genes are given only for firm matches. Some rows mark clone size as missing; the rest say once, few, many or name a class of expanded clone.

>TRBJ1-6|TRBV4-1|NA|many
TGCGCCAGCAGCCAAGATTTGGGCCGGGGACCCCTCCACTTT
CASSQDLGRGPLHF
>TRBJ2-2|TRBV4-1|NA|many
TGCGCCAGCAGCCAAGTTCACAGTACTACCAGGGAGCTGTTTTTT
CASSQVHSTTRELFF
>TRBJ2-7|TRBV6-6|TRBD1|many
TGTGCCAGCAGTTACCTGGGACAGGCCTACGAGCAGTACTTC
CASSYLGQAYEQYF
>TRBJ2-7|TRBV7-8|TRBD1|NA
TGTGCCAGCAGCCAATACCCCCGGGACAGGGAATACGAGCAGTACTTC
CASSQYPRDREYEQYF
>TRBJ1-5|TRBV20-1|NA|many
TGCAGTGCTAGAAAGGCAGGGGTGAGCAATCAGCCCCAGCATTTT
CSARKAGVSNQPQHF
>TRBJ2-1|TRBV10-3|NA|many
TGTGCCATCAGTGAGTCGAGGAGGGAGCTGGGCAATGAGCAGTTCTTC
CAISESRRELGNEQFF
>TRBJ1-1|TRBV27|NA|many
TGTGCCAGCAGTGTTGGCATGAACACTGAAGCTTTCTTT
CASSVGMNTEAFF
>TRBJ2-1|TRBV27|NA|medium-sized
TGTGCCAGCAGTTTTGGTATAGGGGACCTCCCCTACAATGAGCAGTTCTTC
CASSFGIGDLPYNEQFF
>TRBJ2-3|TRBV6-1|NA|many
TGTGCCAGCAGTGAGCCGAGGGCCCGCACAGATACGCAGTATTTT
CASSEPRARTDTQYF
>TRBJ2-3|TRBV7-6|TRBD1|many
TGTGCCAGCAGCTTAATCCACAGGGGGCCAGATACGCAGTATTTT
CASSLIHRGPDTQYF
>TRBJ2-1|TRBV11-3|NA|many
TGTGCCAGCAGCTCTAGCTATGAGCAGTTCTTC
CASSSSYEQFF
>TRBJ1-2|TRBV12-3/TRBV12-4|NA|many
TGTGCCAGCAGTACAGGGAGCGGCTACACCTTC
CASSTGSGYTF
>TRBJ2-1|TRBV29-1|NA|many
TGCAGCGTGCTACTCCGGACATCTGACAATGAGCAGTTCTTC
CSVLLRTSDNEQFF
>TRBJ2-7|TRBV20-1|TRBD2|many
TGCAGTGCTACCCGGACTAGCGGGAGGGGACCCCTCTACGAGCAGTACTTC
CSATRTSGRGPLYEQYF
>TRBJ2-7|TRBV10-2|NA|many
TGCGCCAGCACCGAGAGTGTGATGATCTACGAGCAGTACTTC
CASTESVMIYEQYF
>TRBJ2-3|TRBV20-1|NA|many
TGCAGTGCTAGTCCCCGGGACCACACAGATACGCAGTATTTT
CSASPRDHTDTQYF
>TRBJ2-7|TRBV2|NA|many
TGTGCCAGCTTTCCGGGACGGTACTACGAGCAGTACTTC
CASFPGRYYEQYF
>TRBJ2-1|TRBV5-1|NA|many
TGCGCCAGCAGCACCCTCTGGGGCCCAGATGAGCAGTTCTTC
CASSTLWGPDEQFF